The sequence of this T cell receptor (beta chain) was determined in a study of cytomegalovirus exposure and HLA in healthy donors. Whole-study findings and limits: Researchers catalogued under 200 TCR beta chains as cytomegalovirus-associated.

Concerning this clone itself: Its antigen is unidentified.

The PCR made use of 60 Vbeta and 13 Jbeta primers. Assay: immunoSEQ multiplex PCR; the TCRdb copy retains only in-frame clones and omits some. The repertoire holds some 130,000 clones, with about 75% as singletons. Germline loops: CDR1 MDHEN, CDR2 SYDVKM. The ends were cut back, 8 bases at V and 3 bases at J, with 11 bases in the middle. This CDR3 contains 14 residues. The sample was PBMCs. This TCR derives from a woman between 35 and 50 years old in good health and CMV-seronegative. This chain uses TRBV28 with TRBJ2-6, with a possible D match to TRBD1 (6 bases). The CDR3 here is CASLQGFGANVLTF. In DNA, the CDR3 is TGTGCCAGCCTACAGGGTTTTGGGGCCAACGTCCTGACTTTC.